What follows describes a single T cell receptor beta chain. There are a few counts of this clonotype. There is no known antigen for this receptor. No much larger clonotype is one base removed from it; base qualities were not supplied. The method was multiplex PCR. The sequencer listed for this sample is Illumina HiSeq 4000. To build TCR beta libraries, CDR3 regions were amplified by Arm-PCR using iRepertoire HTBI primers. Gel purification was performed on PCR products prior to sequencing. As for how the authors treated the data: A total of 62 TRBV and 14 TRBJ segments were identified across samples and were used for gene usage analysis of CDR3 amino acid clonotypes. COPE and FqMerger were used to merge the filtered high-quality paired reads into contigs. BLAST was used to align contigs to IMGT TRBV, TRBD and TRBJ reference genes, with CDR3 defined following IMGT. Highly expanded clones were defined as clonotypes with a frequency above 0.1%. Shannon entropy was used to measure repertoire diversity, and the Gini coefficient was used to measure V-J evenness. Public clonotypes were defined as clonotypes shared by more than one individual. TCRdb took the public reads, trimmed them with fastp at Q25, ran MiXCR for clone calling and kept in-frame beta chains. Rows matching on CDR3 protein sequence are summarized as one entry with the most common DNA and genes. TCRdb assigned the V and J calls; the authors' analysis was not used. This sample lists 500,000 to 700,000 distinct CDR3 sequences; roughly 15% were detected once. Of the sample, around a sixth is held by the ten largest clones.

This sample is part of a study of regulatory T cells in long-lasting Graves disease (dated by TCRdb to about 2021). In the study overall: In the newly diagnosed Graves' disease group, patients had been taking antithyroid drugs for less than 3 months. Persistent Graves' disease patients were compared with newly diagnosed Graves' disease patients by peripheral blood TCR sequencing and RNA sequencing. The study took place in China and was registered as a clinical trial. A total of about 33 samples underwent TCR sequencing, from about 13 patients with persistent Graves' disease and 20 or so patients with newly diagnosed Graves' disease.

What the work shows at the level of the full study, not this receptor alone: The study examined only peripheral blood because the primary lesion, thyroid tissue, could not be accessed. The small sample size was acknowledged by the authors as a limitation that may reduce accuracy. Persistent patients shared more public clonotypes among themselves (around 2,500) than newly diagnosed patients did (about 1,000). Compared with newly diagnosed patients, patients with persistent Graves' disease had lower TCR Shannon entropy and fewer highly expanded clones, which suggests clonal expansion. Sequencing and analysis were restricted to the TCR beta chain. Preferential use of TRBV28, TRBJ1-2 and TRBJ2-5 was observed in persistent disease, whereas TRBV20-1 and TRBJ2-1 were favored in newly diagnosed disease.

CDR1 and CDR2 (ENHRY, SYGVKD) derive from the germline V gene. The junction carries 12 bases between V and J, which are trimmed by 7 bases and 3 bases respectively. The CDR3 covers 13 residues, taking in both the cysteine and the phenylalanine. The read is trimmed to its CDR3 DNA, 39 bases read in frame from base 1. The intended sense of this specimen's time point label: newly diagnosed GD, antithyroid drugs for less than 3 months. RNA was extracted from PBMCs in TRIzol for both TCR sequencing and RNA sequencing. Graves' disease was diagnosed according to American Thyroid Association guidelines. Patients were recruited from an endocrinology department in Xi'an, China. Each patient gave 8.5 to 9.5 milliliters of peripheral blood, collected in an EDTA anticoagulant tube. Ficoll Paque Plus density gradient separation was used to isolate PBMCs, and no further T cell sorting was done. RNA quality was checked with an Agilent 2100 Bioanalyzer and agarose gel, and concentration with a NanoDrop 2000.

A further study also used this sample, focusing on T cells in Graves' hyperthyroidism and ophthalmopathy. Per the second study: Graves' hyperthyroidism was defined as stable when no progression to ophthalmopathy occurred over 18 months of follow-up. The hyperthyroidism patients were between 18 and 65 years old and newly diagnosed, with a disease duration of less than 2 months. The study excluded patients with uncontrolled infections, other autoimmune diseases, pregnancy or lactation. Diagnoses were based on clinical symptoms, serum thyroxine and TRAb, thyroid ultrasound and orbital computed tomography. A first-round RT-PCR of the TCR CDR3 used the HTBI primer set with the Qiagen OneStep RT-PCR kit. Blood samples also contained most of the expanded thyroid clonotypes (frequency above 0.001), which suggests that blood repertoires may reflect thyroid immune responses. Ophthalmopathy was separated from stable hyperthyroidism by a 13 V-J signature model, with about 86% sensitivity and around 81% specificity obtained in cross-validation and 80%/75% obtained in testing. During validation, the model predicted progression to ophthalmopathy a median of roughly six months ahead of onset, with around 65% sensitivity and roughly 72% specificity. To identify distinguishing TCR V-J signatures, a discovery cohort of some 99 patients was used, comprising fewer than 45 with Graves' ophthalmopathy and 57 with stable Graves' hyperthyroidism. An independent validation cohort of 18 to 20 hyperthyroidism patients and 15 or so patients who later progressed to ophthalmopathy tested prospective prediction of ophthalmopathy. For training and testing, the roughly 100 patients in the discovery cohort were randomly divided in a 7:3 ratio. Thyroid tissue and blood T-cell repertoires from roughly six Graves' hyperthyroidism patients were also compared in the study. After sampling, hyperthyroidism patients received methimazole starting at 30 mg daily, and ophthalmopathy patients received high-dose intravenous methylprednisolone. A second multiplex PCR round built the libraries, followed by size selection and purification. Paired-end sequencing of the libraries was performed with 100 bp reads on an Illumina HiSeq2000. SOAPnuke was used to process the raw data, removing reads that contained adapters or uncalled bases, had a mean Phred below 15, or lacked an exact match to the constant primer or identifier. High-quality paired reads were merged using COPE v1.2.5, and each unique nucleotide sequence was defined as a clonotype. Clonotypes were aligned to IMGT TRBV, TRBD and TRBJ reference segments using MiTCR v1.1. Only V-J combinations with frequency above 0.0001, covering 99.2% of repertoires, were analysed. A TCS score was defined as the ratio of F50 (clonal expansion) to E x V (chaos), with BLOSUM62-based TCRdist applied between CDR3 peptides within each V-J. Welch's t-statistics and random forest reduced roughly 540 V-J features to 13, which were used in a naive Bayes classifier (R e1071). Sample size was not statistically predetermined, and investigators were not blinded to group allocation. TCR Vbeta CDR3 sequencing of 140 or so peripheral blood samples (over 40 ophthalmopathy, roughly 74 hyperthyroidism and around 17 progressor patients) is reported in the paper.

The receptor comes from a woman in her thirties with Graves disease. Donor details come from another sample of the same person, matched by shared clones. The sequenced sample was peripheral blood mononuclear cells (PBMCs), obtained at new diagnosis, from a patient treated with antithyroid drugs. This sequence uses TRBV10-3 and TRBJ2-5, with the D gene not clear enough to name. The CDR3 has the sequence CAIKKRPEETQYF. The nucleotide sequence is TGTGCCATCAAGAAGCGACCCGAAGAGACCCAGTACTTC.